Listed below are T cell receptor beta chains from one sample, sequenced in a study of OX40 agonist ivuxolimab in advanced cancers. The table came from immunoSEQ multiplex PCR; TCRdb's copy has only in-frame clones and leaves some out. This sample has some 33,000 clones; more than 80% occur once, and the top ten carry roughly 21%. Sequenced material: CD4+ or CD8+ T cells sorted from blood, taken in a trial of the OX40 agonist ivuxolimab. Receptors originate from an adult with an advanced solid tumor such as melanoma, head and neck, liver or kidney cancer. The CDR3 runs from the conserved cysteine through the conserved F or W. D genes are given only for firm matches. A clone size is listed for some rows: how often the clone was seen (once, few, many), or a class if it is expanded.

abundance,j_gene,d_gene,v_gene,CDR3nt,CDR3aa
-,TRBJ2-7,-,TRBV30,TGTGCCTGGAGTGTACAGGGACCGCAGTACTTC,CAWSVQGPQYF
-,TRBJ2-5,-,TRBV28,TGTGCCAGCAGTTTATTCAGCGGGCAAGAGACCCAGTACTTC,CASSLFSGQETQYF
-,TRBJ2-7,TRBD1,TRBV27,TGTGCCAGCCACTTGAGTGGGACAGGGATAAACGAGCAGTACTTC,CASHLSGTGINEQYF
-,TRBJ2-7,-,TRBV6-5,TGTGCCAGCAAGTACGAGCAGTACTTC,CASKYEQYF
-,TRBJ2-7,-,TRBV18,TGTGCCAGCTCCCCCCGGGGACTTAACTACGAGCAGTACTTC,CASSPRGLNYEQYF
-,TRBJ2-7,TRBD2,TRBV5-5,TGTGCCAGCAGCAGGCGATCACCGGGACTAGCGGGCGGCGAGCAGTACTTC,CASSRRSPGLAGGEQYF
-,TRBJ2-7,-,TRBV7-2,TGTGCCAGCAGCTTAGGGGTCTCCTACGAGCAGTACTTC,CASSLGVSYEQYF
-,TRBJ1-2,-,TRBV27,TGTGCCAGCAGTGGGACCCTTGGATATGGCTACACCTTC,CASSGTLGYGYTF
-,TRBJ2-5,-,TRBV10-3,TGTGCCATCAGTGACAGGGGTCTCTCCCAAGAGACCCAGTACTTC,CAISDRGLSQETQYF
-,TRBJ2-1,TRBD2,TRBV6-5,TGTGCCAGCAGGGTAGCGGGGGGGATCTACAATGAGCAGTTCTTC,CASRVAGGIYNEQFF
-,TRBJ2-3,TRBD1,TRBV7-9,TGTGCCAGCAGCTTAGTCCAGGGGGCAGATACGCAGTATTTT,CASSLVQGADTQYF
-,TRBJ1-5,-,TRBV6-6,TGTGCCAGCAGTGGCAACAGGGCCGATCAGCCCCAGCATTTT,CASSGNRADQPQHF
-,TRBJ1-6,-,TRBV19,TGTGCCAGTTCCAACAGGGAGCAGGGTTCACCCCTCCACTTT,CASSNREQGSPLHF
-,TRBJ2-6,-,TRBV5-1,TGCGCCAGCAGCTCCCAGGGGTCCGTCTCTGGGGCCAACGTCCTGACTTTC,CASSSQGSVSGANVLTF
-,TRBJ1-6,TRBD1,TRBV6-5,TGTGCCAGCAGTTACGGGAACAGGGGGTATAATTCACCCCTCCACTTT,CASSYGNRGYNSPLHF
-,TRBJ2-7,TRBD2,TRBV7-2,TGTGCCAGCAGCTTAGCGTTCCTGGGGACTACCAGGTCCTACGAGCAGTACTTC,CASSLAFLGTTRSYEQYF
-,TRBJ1-5,-,TRBV15,TGTGCCACCAGCAGAGATCGAGGGAATCAGCCCCAGCATTTT,CATSRDRGNQPQHF
-,TRBJ2-3,-,TRBV7-2,TGTGCCAGCAGCTTTAGGCGGACTAGCACAGATACGCAGTATTTT,CASSFRRTSTDTQYF
-,TRBJ2-7,TRBD1,TRBV15,TGTGCCACCAGCAGAGTTGGGACAGGAGTCTACGAGCAGTACTTC,CATSRVGTGVYEQYF
-,TRBJ2-7,-,TRBV14,TGTGCCAGCAGCCAAGAACGGGGCCATTCTGCCGAGCAGTACTTC,CASSQERGHSAEQYF
few,TRBJ1-2,-,TRBV20-1,TGCAGTGCTACAGACAGTTATGGCTACACCTTC,CSATDSYGYTF
once,TRBJ1-3,-,TRBV27,TGTGCCAGCAGTTTATCAGGGGGCTCTGGAAACACCATATATTTT,CASSLSGGSGNTIYF
-,TRBJ2-6,-,TRBV4-1,TGCGCCAGCAGCCAAGTCCGCCAGGGGATCCCTGGGGCCAACGTCCTGACTTTC,CASSQVRQGIPGANVLTF
-,TRBJ2-1,-,TRBV28,TGTGCCAGCACCACAAGGTGGCTCGAGGAGGGTAATGAGCAGTTCTTC,CASTTRWLEEGNEQFF
-,TRBJ1-3,TRBD1,TRBV28,TGTGCCAGCCAGGGGGGAACCATATATTTT,CASQGGTIYF
-,TRBJ2-1,TRBD2,TRBV10-3,TGTGCCATCAGGACTAGCGGCTACAATGAGCAGTTCTTC,CAIRTSGYNEQFF
-,TRBJ2-7,TRBD2,TRBV28,TGTGCCAGCAGTTCATGGCGGGGGAGGGCCTACGAGCAGTACTTC,CASSSWRGRAYEQYF
medium-sized,TRBJ2-7,-,TRBV18,TGTGCCAGCTCCTCAACCCCCATCGAGCAGTACTTC,CASSSTPIEQYF
-,TRBJ1-4,TRBD1,TRBV28,TGTGCCAGCAGTACCCAGACAGGGCTTAATGAAAAACTGTTTTTT,CASSTQTGLNEKLFF
-,TRBJ2-7,-,TRBV9,TGTGCCAGCAGCGTCCGGGAGAGAGATTACGAGCAGTACTTC,CASSVRERDYEQYF
few,TRBJ1-1,-,TRBV29-1,TGCAGCGTTGAAGCAGGATACACTGAAGCTTTCTTT,CSVEAGYTEAFF
-,TRBJ1-5,-,TRBV28,TGTGCCAGCAGCCCGGGGGGATTCTATCAGCCCCAGCATTTT,CASSPGGFYQPQHF
-,TRBJ2-7,-,TRBV18,TGTGCCAGCTCACCACTGGAATCCAACGAGCAGTACTTC,CASSPLESNEQYF
once,TRBJ2-3,TRBD1,TRBV5-4,TGTGCCAGCAGCCGGGACAGGGCAAGCACAGATACGCAGTATTTT,CASSRDRASTDTQYF
-,TRBJ2-5,TRBD2,TRBV2,TGTGCCAGCAACGGGAGGCGCCAAGAGACCCAGTACTTC,CASNGRRQETQYF
-,TRBJ1-1,-,TRBV11-3,TGTGCCAGCAGTTGGGGGGGTATGAACACTGAAGCTTTCTTT,CASSWGGMNTEAFF
-,TRBJ1-1,-,TRBV6-1,TGTGCCAGCAGTGATTACAGAGCTAACACTGAAGCTTTCTTT,CASSDYRANTEAFF
-,TRBJ2-3,TRBD2,TRBV4-2,TGTGCCAGCAGCCAAGATCTCCTAGCGGAGTCCACAGATACGCAGTATTTT,CASSQDLLAESTDTQYF
-,TRBJ1-5,-,TRBV28,TGTGCCAGCAGTTTATCGTGGGAGAATCAGCCCCAGCATTTT,CASSLSWENQPQHF
-,TRBJ2-7,TRBD1,TRBV14,TGTGCCAGCAGCCGGGACAGGGGCGTCTACGAGCAGTACTTC,CASSRDRGVYEQYF
few,TRBJ2-7,-,TRBV9,TGTGCCAGCAGCGTTGAAGGACTTCCGGGAGAGCAGTACTTC,CASSVEGLPGEQYF
-,TRBJ2-7,TRBD1,TRBV28,TGTGCCTGTAAGACAGGGGGCTACGAGCAGTACTTC,CACKTGGYEQYF